This entry concerns a single TCR beta chain. Its target is unknown. TCRdb keeps only in-frame clones here, not all; method: immunoSEQ multiplex PCR. Among roughly 110,000 clones, about nine tenths were seen once, and the ten largest hold over 3.5%. CDR3 size: 15 residues. V was clipped by 0 bases and J by 6 bases, with 12 bases between them. Germline V gene lookup returns CDR1 SGHNT and CDR2 YYREEE (reference sequence). The sample originates from a study of T cell responses to AZD1222 COVID-19 vaccine. Findings and limits, study-wide: The study found Spike-specific TCR breadth and depth rose after two AZD1222 doses. Among the donors, most were white British and more were female, and clonal diversity was possibly underestimated.

This TCR came from an adult in good health. The chain links TRBV5-4 to TRBJ1-4; maybe TRBD1 (5 bases). The specimen was peripheral blood, collected on day 0 of AZD1222 vaccination. The CDR3 here is CASSLDLGVDEKLFF. The CDR3 DNA reads TGTGCCAGCAGCTTGGATCTAGGGGTCGATGAAAAACTGTTTTTT. Together with reference TRBV5-4 and TRBJ1-4, the CDR3 gives the full variable domain: ETGVTQSPTHLIKTRGQQVTLRCSSQSGHNTVSWYQQALGQGPQFIFQYYREEENGRGNFPPRFSGLQFPNYSSELNVNALELDDSALYLCASSLDLGVDEKLFFGSGTQLSVL.